This T cell receptor beta chain emerged from a study of spatial heterogeneity in lung cancer. Time point indicated: blood at routine non-recurrence follow-up after resection. The authors sequenced whole RNA from tumor, nontumor lung or frozen PBMC without sorting. The germline CDR1 and CDR2 sequences are LGHNA and YSLEER. Trimming pared 2 bases from V and 7 bases from J, leaving 17 bases between. The CDR3 consists of 16 residues. TCRdb re-called the 5' RACE reads with MiXCR, one entry per CDR3 protein. The repertoire holds some 110,000 distinct CDR3 sequences, more than 10% seen once, with roughly 17% in the top ten. This clonotype was found many times.

The sequence was obtained from a male donor with early-stage non-small cell lung cancer. This chain connects TRBV4-3 to TRBJ1-4, with TRBD1 as a possible D gene (5 bases). This specimen was PBMCs, taken at follow-up. The CDR3 region is CASSQKRGQGGEKLFF. The CDR3 region has the DNA TGCGCCAGCAGCCAAAAAAGAGGGCAGGGAGGTGAAAAACTGTTTTTT.